The next 15 T cell receptor beta chains were all read from a single sample in a study of T cell clonotyping in hematopoietic cell transplantation. Produced via immunoSEQ multiplex PCR; TCRdb's table is partial and in-frame only. The sample has about 70,000 clones, around 94% seen once; the top ten hold around 1.6%. Material for sequencing was peripheral blood mononuclear cells. The source of these receptors is a man between 50 and 59 years old in good health. Some clones in this sample may be carry-over from other donors' samples.

This chain uses TRBV29-1 with TRBJ1-2; 8 bases agree with TRBD1. Germline loops: CDR1 SQVTM, CDR2 ANQGSEA. The CDR3 extends over 15 amino acids. With V trimmed by 6 bases and J by 2 bases, 11 bases remained unmatched. The DNA for the CDR3 is TGCAGCGTGGGACTTGACAGGGGAGGAAACTATGGCTACACCTTC. Encoded protein: CSVGLDRGGNYGYTF.

This chain uses TRBV5-4 with TRBJ2-7, with D perhaps matching TRBD1 or TRBD2 (5 bases each). This CDR3 region has 15 residues. V lost 2 bases, J lost 0 bases, and 12 bases lay in between. Germline V gives CDR1 SGHNT, CDR2 YYREEE (reference sequence). CDR3 amino acids: CASSLAGAYSYEQYF. The CDR3 region has the DNA TGTGCCAGCAGCTTAGCCGGGGCCTACTCCTACGAGCAGTACTTC.

V and J are TRBV14 and TRBJ2-6; D not certain. The CDR3 is 16 residues long. Trimming left V 1 base short and J 1 base short, with 8 bases between. From germline, CDR1 is SGHDN and CDR2 FVKESK. The chain's CDR3 is CASSQGLRSGANVLTF. The CDR3 coding sequence is TGTGCCAGCAGCCAAGGATTAAGGTCTGGGGCCAACGTCCTGACTTTC.

This sequence joins TRBV6-5 and TRBJ2-7, with 9 positions matching TRBD1. CDR1 and CDR2 from the germline V gene are MNHEY and SVGAGI. V lost 5 bases and J lost 3; bases outside the gene matches: 8. The CDR3 is made up of 15 amino acids. The CDR3 DNA reads TGTGCCAGCAGTACCTCCGGGACAGGGAACTACGAGCAGTACTTC. Its translation is CASSTSGTGNYEQYF.

V is TRBV6-5 and J is TRBJ1-1; 8 bases agree with TRBD1. Germline CDR1 and CDR2: MNHEY and SVGAGI. The CDR3 sequence is 12 residues long. V was clipped by 6 bases and J by 7 bases; unmatched bases: 4. This CDR3 is CASSRDRGEAFF. The CDR3 region has the DNA TGTGCCAGCAGCCGCGACAGGGGTGAAGCTTTCTTT.

The CDR3 coding sequence is TGTGCCAGCAGCTTCGGCGGTACGTTGAACGAGCAGTACTTC. It codes for CASSFGGTLNEQYF. The gene calls are TRBV7-9 and TRBJ2-7; D gene ambiguous. The CDR3 consists of 14 residues. Germline-derived CDR1 and CDR2 are SEHNR and FQNEAQ (reference sequence). V was trimmed by 3 bases and J by 5 bases, leaving 14 bases between them.

This chain links TRBV28 with TRBJ2-7; no firm D call. The V end was cut by 7 bases, the J end by 0 bases, with 4 bases between. The CDR3 has 11 residues. Germline assignment: CDR1 MDHEN and CDR2 SYDVKM. CDR3 amino acids: CASISSYEQYF. CDR3 coding DNA: TGTGCCAGCATATCCTCCTACGAGCAGTACTTC.

The chain links TRBV6-6 to TRBJ2-1; D not certain. V shed 4 bases and J shed 9 bases, with 16 bases lying between them. Germline V lookup: CDR1 MNHNY, CDR2 SVGAGI (reference sequence). This CDR3 is built from 14 residues. The CDR3 region is CASSSGSPLTEQFF. The CDR3 DNA reads TGTGCCAGCAGTTCTGGGTCCCCTCTCACTGAGCAGTTCTTC.

The chain has TRBV6-5 and TRBJ1-1, with D perhaps matching TRBD1 (5 bases). Trimming stripped 2 bases from V and 3 bases from J, with 16 bases between. The CDR3 runs to 16 residues. Germline lookup yields CDR1 MNHEY and CDR2 SVGAGI. The CDR3 here is CASSYARFGGHTEAFF. In DNA, the CDR3 is TGTGCCAGCAGTTACGCGCGCTTCGGGGGTCACACTGAAGCTTTCTTT.

This chain joins TRBV19 and TRBJ2-7; TRBD1 is a possible D gene (6 bases). CDR3 size: 15 residues. Germline V gene sequence: CDR1 LNHDA, CDR2 SQIVND (reference sequence). V lost 2 bases and J lost 1, with 12 bases in between. CDR3 residues: CASSILQGSSYEQYF. The CDR3 nucleotides are TGTGCCAGTAGTATACTACAGGGATCTTCCTACGAGCAGTACTTC.

This chain joins TRBV7-9 and TRBJ2-3; 10 bases are shared with TRBD2. The germline CDR1 and CDR2 sequences are SEHNR and FQNEAQ (reference sequence). V shed 4 bases and J 4 bases; nucleotides not matched to a gene: 8. The CDR3 is 16 residues long. The CDR3 sequence is CASSSQSGGAPDTQYF. The CDR3 DNA reads as TGTGCCAGCAGCTCCCAGAGCGGGGGGGCCCCAGATACGCAGTATTTT. Variable domain in full (rest from reference TRBV7-9 and TRBJ2-3): DTGVSQNPRHKITKRGQNVTFRCDPISEHNRLYWYRQTLGQGPEFLTYFQNEAQLEKSRLLSDRFSAERPKGSFSTLEIQRTEQGDSAMYLCASSSQSGGAPDTQYFGPGTRLTVL.

This CDR3 is CASSPTDANYGYTF. The CDR3 nucleotides read TGTGCCAGCAGCCCCACCGATGCTAACTATGGCTACACCTTC. The V call is TRBV7-8, the J call TRBJ1-2, with D uncertain. Deletions cut 5 bases from V and 0 bases from J, with 10 bases between. The CDR3 has 14 amino acids. Germline V CDR1 and CDR2: SGHVS, FQNEAQ.

DNA for the CDR3: TGTGCCAGCAGTGTATCGGCGCCCCGGGCCCAGCATTTT. Amino acid sequence: CASSVSAPRAQHF. The chain is built from TRBV2 and TRBJ1-5; D uncertain. The CDR3 sequence is 13 residues long. Trimming took 4 bases from V and 11 from J, leaving 15 bases between them. CDR1 is SNHLY and CDR2 is FYNNEI in the germline V gene.

The chain carries TRBV14 and TRBJ2-7, with unresolved D. The V end lost 4 bases, the J end lost 5 bases, and 9 bases lay between the germline ends. Germline values: CDR1 SGHDN, CDR2 FVKESK. This CDR3 contains 12 residues. The CDR3 loop is CASSRKDDEQYF. The CDR3 DNA follows: TGTGCCAGCAGCCGGAAGGATGACGAGCAGTACTTC.

This clone showed up just once. This sequence joins TRBV4-2 and TRBJ1-5; D call uncertain. There are 15 residues in the CDR3. CDR1 and CDR2 (germline): LGHNA, YNFKEQ. V was trimmed by 0 bases and J by 4 bases, leaving 10 bases between them. CDR3 DNA sequence: TGTGCCAGCAGCCAAGACATGGGTGAGAATCAGCCCCAGCATTTT. It codes for CASSQDMGENQPQHF.